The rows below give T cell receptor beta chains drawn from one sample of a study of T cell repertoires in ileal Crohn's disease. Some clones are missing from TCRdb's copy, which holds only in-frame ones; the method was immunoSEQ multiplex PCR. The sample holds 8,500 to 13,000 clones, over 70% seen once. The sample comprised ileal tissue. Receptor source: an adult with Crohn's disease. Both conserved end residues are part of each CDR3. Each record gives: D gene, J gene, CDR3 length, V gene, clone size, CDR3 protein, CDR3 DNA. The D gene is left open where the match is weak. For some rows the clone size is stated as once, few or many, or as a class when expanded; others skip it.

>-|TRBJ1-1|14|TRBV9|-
CASSGQGRNTEAFF
TGTGCCAGCAGCGGGCAGGGGCGAAACACTGAAGCTTTCTTT
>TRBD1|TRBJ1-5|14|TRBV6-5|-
CASGDGQGGQPQHF
TGTGCCAGCGGGGATGGACAGGGCGGCCAGCCCCAGCATTTT
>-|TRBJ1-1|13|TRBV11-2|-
CASSLQGRTEAFF
TGTGCCAGCAGCTTACAGGGAAGGACTGAAGCTTTCTTT
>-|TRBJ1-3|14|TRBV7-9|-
CASSHTSSGNTIYF
TGTGCCAGCAGCCATACAAGCTCTGGAAACACCATATATTTT
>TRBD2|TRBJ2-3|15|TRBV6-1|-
CASSEGERETDTQYF
TGTGCCAGCAGTGAAGGGGAGCGGGAGACAGATACGCAGTATTTT
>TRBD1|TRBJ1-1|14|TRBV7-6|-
CASSAQGRNTEAFF
TGTGCCAGCAGCGCACAGGGGCGGAACACTGAAGCTTTCTTT
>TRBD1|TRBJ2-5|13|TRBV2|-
CASRGTGIETQYF
TGTGCCAGCAGAGGGACAGGGATCGAGACCCAGTACTTC
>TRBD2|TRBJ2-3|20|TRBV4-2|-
CASSQQWTSGGAGGTDTQYF
TGTGCCAGCAGCCAACAGTGGACTAGCGGGGGGGCAGGAGGGACAGATACGCAGTATTTT
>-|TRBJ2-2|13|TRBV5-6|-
CATRYANTGELFF
TGTGCCACTAGGTACGCGAACACCGGGGAGCTGTTTTTT
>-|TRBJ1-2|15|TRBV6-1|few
CASSPTGRANYGYTF
TGTGCCAGCAGTCCTACAGGGAGAGCTAACTATGGCTACACCTTC
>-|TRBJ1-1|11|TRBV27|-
CASSKNTEAFF
TGTGCCAGCAGCAAGAACACTGAAGCTTTCTTT
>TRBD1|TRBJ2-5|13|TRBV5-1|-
CASSGTGKETQYF
TGCGCCAGCAGCGGGACAGGGAAAGAGACCCAGTACTTC
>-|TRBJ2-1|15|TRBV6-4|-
CASKVSVAANNEQFF
TGTGCCAGCAAGGTGTCGGTAGCGGCAAACAATGAGCAGTTCTTC
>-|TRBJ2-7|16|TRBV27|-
CASSKFKRGCSYEQYF
TGTGCCAGCAGTAAATTCAAAAGGGGATGCTCCTACGAGCAGTACTTC
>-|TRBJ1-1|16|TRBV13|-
CASMGRGEGSNTEAFF
TGTGCCAGCATGGGCAGGGGTGAAGGGAGTAACACTGAAGCTTTCTTT
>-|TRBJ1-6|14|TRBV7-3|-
CASSLGGSNSPLHF
TGTGCCAGCAGCTTAGGAGGGTCGAATTCACCCCTCCACTTT
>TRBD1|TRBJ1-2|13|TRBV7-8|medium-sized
CASSPTGNYGYTF
TGTGCCAGCAGCCCGACAGGGAACTATGGCTACACCTTC
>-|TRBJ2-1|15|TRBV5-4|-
CASSSGINSYNEQFF
TGTGCCAGCAGCTCCGGGATAAACTCCTACAATGAGCAGTTCTTC
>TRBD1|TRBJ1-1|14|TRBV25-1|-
CASSVTGEKTEAFF
TGTGCCAGCAGTGTTACAGGGGAGAAGACTGAAGCTTTCTTT
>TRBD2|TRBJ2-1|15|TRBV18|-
CASSRTSGGHNEQFF
TGTGCCAGCTCCCGTACTAGCGGAGGTCACAATGAGCAGTTCTTC
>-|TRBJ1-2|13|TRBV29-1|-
CSVVREEDYGYTF
TGCAGCGTAGTCAGGGAGGAAGACTATGGCTACACCTTC
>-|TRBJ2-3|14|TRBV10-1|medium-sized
CASSESFGGDTQYF
TGCGCCAGCAGTGAGTCGTTCGGGGGAGATACGCAGTATTTT
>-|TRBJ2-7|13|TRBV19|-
CASSIQTTYEQYF
TGTGCCAGTAGTATCCAAACTACCTACGAGCAGTACTTC
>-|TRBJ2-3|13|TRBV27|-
CASSFGRRNTQYF
TGTGCCAGCAGTTTTGGCAGGAGGAATACGCAGTATTTT
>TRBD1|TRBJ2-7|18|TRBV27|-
CASSLAPLGQGVPYEQYF
TGTGCCAGCAGTTTAGCCCCATTGGGACAGGGTGTTCCCTACGAGCAGTACTTC
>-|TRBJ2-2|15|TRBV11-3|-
CASSRSRGAPGELFF
TGTGCCAGCAGTCGGTCCCGGGGGGCCCCCGGGGAGCTGTTTTTT
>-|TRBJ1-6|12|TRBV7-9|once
CASSQYNSPLHF
TGTGCCAGCTCTCAGTATAATTCACCCCTCCACTTT
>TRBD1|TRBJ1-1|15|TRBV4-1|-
CASSQAGTGNTEAFF
TGCGCCAGCAGCCAAGCCGGGACAGGGAACACTGAAGCTTTCTTT